This T cell receptor (beta chain) is drawn from a study of radiation and T cells in renal cell carcinoma. Overall study results and limits: Irradiated tumors held more dominant CDR3 motifs than control tumors.

Ten or more counts support this clone. Its antigen is not identified. This sample includes further DNA sequences coding for the same CDR3. The repertoire was sequenced with immunoSEQ multiplex PCR; TCRdb's copy has only in-frame clones and lacks some. The sample comprises 18,000 or so clones, about 50% of which are singletons, and 12% rests with the top ten. V was pared by 4 bases and J by 2 bases, with 9 bases between. Germline-derived CDR1 and CDR2 are SGDLS and YYNGEE. CDR3 length equals 13 residues. Treatment given: 15 Gy SBRT to primary tumor, nephrectomy 4 weeks later. The chain employs TRBV9 and TRBJ1-2; possibly TRBD1 for D (6 bases). The sequence was collected from a man aged 50 to 60 with renal cell carcinoma. Sequencing used tumor tissue, obtained from a patient whose treatment included radiotherapy and nephrectomy. The CDR3 nucleotides are TGTGCCAGCAGCTCGACAGGAAACTATGGCTACACCTTC. Translation: CASSSTGNYGYTF. The whole variable domain, filled in from reference TRBV9 and TRBJ1-2, reads DSGVTQTPKHLITATGQRVTLRCSPRSGDLSVYWYQQSLDQGLQFLIQYYNGEERAKGNILERFSAQQFPDLHSELNLSSLELGDSALYFCASSSTGNYGYTFGSGTRLTVV.